Below are 5 T cell receptor beta chains sequenced from a single sample in a study of T cells of healthy individuals. Each CDR3 protein gets one entry after TCRdb re-called the 5' RACE reads with MiXCR. The table shows around 53,000 distinct CDR3 sequences, with approximately 15% occurring only once. These receptors were collected from a human donor in good health.

This clonotype was observed a few times. This rearrangement joins TRBV5-6 to TRBJ2-2, with unresolved D. Trimming stripped 3 bases from V and 6 bases from J, with 3 bases between. Per the germline V gene, CDR1 is SGHDT and CDR2 is YYEEEE. The length of the CDR3 is 11 residues. CDR3 sequence: CASSWAGELFF. The CDR3 region has the DNA TGTGCCAGCAGCTGGGCCGGGGAGCTGTTTTTT.

The chain carries TRBV7-9 and TRBJ2-7; D may be TRBD1 or TRBD2 (5 bases each). The V end lost 1 base, the J end lost 0 bases, and 10 bases lay between the germline ends. The germline V gene encodes CDR1 SEHNR and CDR2 FQNEAQ (reference sequence). The CDR3 is 15 residues long. This CDR3 is CASSLEPGTSYEQYF. Here the CDR3 DNA reads TGTGCCAGCAGCTTAGAGCCAGGGACCTCCTACGAGCAGTACTTC.

This clonotype appeared many times. This sequence joins TRBV2 and TRBJ2-3, with no clear D. The CDR3 extends over 9 amino acids. Germline CDR1 reads SNHLY; CDR2 reads FYNNEI. The germline V and J ends were trimmed by 11 bases and 5 bases, with 5 bases remaining between them. The CDR3 is CAAGDTQYF. The CDR3 region has the DNA TGTGCCGCCGGAGATACGCAGTATTTT. Full variable domain (missing parts from reference TRBV2 and TRBJ2-3): EPEVTQTPSHQVTQMGQEVILRCVPISNHLYFYWYRQILGQKVEFLVSFYNNEISEKSEIFDDQFSVERPDGSNFTLKIRSTKLEDSAMYFCAAGDTQYFGPGTRLTVL.

V and J are TRBV7-9 and TRBJ2-3; D call uncertain. Germline lookup yields CDR1 SEHNR and CDR2 FQNEAQ (reference sequence). V lost 5 bases and J lost 2, with 11 bases in between. The CDR3 is made up of 14 amino acids. DNA for the CDR3: TGTGCCAGCAGCCCCAGTGGGAACACAGATACGCAGTATTTT. It is translated as CASSPSGNTDTQYF.

This clonotype has at least ten counts. This rearrangement joins TRBV20-1 to TRBJ2-3; possibly TRBD2 for D (5 bases). Germline-derived CDR1 and CDR2 are DFQATT and SNEGSKA (reference sequence). The V gene lost 8 bases and the J gene lost 2 bases, with 17 bases spanning the gap. CDR3 length: 14 residues. The CDR3 here is CSTAGRENTDTQYF. For the CDR3, the DNA is TGCAGTACAGCAGGCCGGGAAAACACAGATACGCAGTATTTT.